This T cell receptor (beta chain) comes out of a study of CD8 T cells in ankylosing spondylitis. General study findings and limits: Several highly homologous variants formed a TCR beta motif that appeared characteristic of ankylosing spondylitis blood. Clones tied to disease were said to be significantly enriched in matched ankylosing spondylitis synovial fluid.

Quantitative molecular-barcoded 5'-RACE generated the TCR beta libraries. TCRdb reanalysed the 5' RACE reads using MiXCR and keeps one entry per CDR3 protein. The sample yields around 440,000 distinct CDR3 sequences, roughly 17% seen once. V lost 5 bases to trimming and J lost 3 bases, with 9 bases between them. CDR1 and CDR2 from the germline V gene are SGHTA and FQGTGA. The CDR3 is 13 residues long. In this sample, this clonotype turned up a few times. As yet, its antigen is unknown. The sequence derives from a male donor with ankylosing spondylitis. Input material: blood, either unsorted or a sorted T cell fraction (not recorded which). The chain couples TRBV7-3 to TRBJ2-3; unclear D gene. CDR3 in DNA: TGTGCCAGCAGCGCCACCGATACAGATACGCAGTATTTT. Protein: CASSATDTDTQYF.